The 32 T cell receptor beta chains reported below all come from one sample, sequenced in a study of blood T cell repertoires in COVID-19. Sequencing used immunoSEQ multiplex PCR; TCRdb keeps in-frame clones, though not all of them. The table lists around 60,000 clones, 90% of them singletons. Sequencing was performed on peripheral blood. The source of these receptors is a woman of 80 years or more with active COVID-19.

The chain employs TRBV10-3 and TRBJ2-7, with 8 positions matching TRBD1. Looked up from germline, CDR1 is ENHRY and CDR2 is SYGVKD. J gave up 4 bases and V 0 bases, and 11 bases lay outside the gene matches. The CDR3 sequence is 17 residues long. The CDR3: CAISESPLRTGPYEQYF. The CDR3 DNA is TGTGCCATCAGTGAGTCCCCCCTCAGGACAGGGCCTTACGAGCAGTACTTC.

This chain joins TRBV5-1 and TRBJ2-5; D is possibly TRBD2 (6 bases). This CDR3 spans 13 amino acids. Trimming stripped 4 bases from V and 4 bases from J, with 11 bases between. Germline V gives CDR1 SGHRS, CDR2 YFSETQ. CDR3 nucleotide sequence: TGCGCCAGCAGCGGGGGACTGTCAGAGACCCAGTACTTC. It is translated as CASSGGLSETQYF.

This clone was counted once. The genes are TRBV5-1 and TRBJ1-3; D possibly corresponds to TRBD1 (5 bases). CDR1 is SGHRS, CDR2 YFSETQ, per germline. The CDR3 length is 14 residues. V lost 5 bases to trimming and J lost 0 bases, with 9 bases between them. CDR3 DNA sequence: TGCGCCAGCAGTCAACAGGTCTCTGGAAACACCATATATTTT. It encodes CASSQQVSGNTIYF.

The chain links TRBV19 to TRBJ1-4; D unclear. The CDR3 spans 14 residues. The V gene's germline CDR1 is LNHDA and CDR2 SQIVND (reference sequence). Trimming cost V 3 bases and J 6 bases, with 11 bases left between them. CDR3 protein: CASSISRMDEKLFF. In nucleotides, the CDR3 is TGTGCCAGTAGTATCTCCAGGATGGATGAAAAACTGTTTTTT.

V usage is TRBV19 and J usage is TRBJ2-2; D is undetermined. The CDR3 has 16 residues. V lost 10 bases and J lost 4, with 22 bases in between. Germline assignment: CDR1 LNHDA and CDR2 SQIVND (reference sequence). The CDR3 nucleotides read TGTGCCACTGAATCGCCCACCCGCGGTCGCACCGGGGAGCTGTTTTTT. Translation gives CATESPTRGRTGELFF.

The chain uses TRBV5-1 and TRBJ2-5, with TRBD1 as a possible D gene (6 bases). Deletions cut 5 bases from V and 0 bases from J, with 11 bases between. This CDR3 contains 14 residues. The germline gives CDR1 SGHRS, CDR2 YFSETQ. Here the CDR3 DNA reads TGCGCCAGCAGTACAGGGCGGTACCAAGAGACCCAGTACTTC. Amino acid sequence: CASSTGRYQETQYF.

This chain joins TRBV7-2 and TRBJ2-3; 8 bases agree with TRBD2. From germline, CDR1 is SGHTA and CDR2 FQGNSA. The CDR3 runs 16 residues. Trimming at V came to 7 bases and at J to 4 bases, leaving 13 bases not matched to a gene. CDR3 residues: CASTLGGGRSPDTQYF. Written as DNA, the CDR3 is TGTGCCAGCACCCTCGGCGGGGGGAGGAGCCCAGATACGCAGTATTTT.

CDR3 DNA sequence: TGTGCCAGCAGTTTAATCGGTCAGGACAATCAGCCCCAGCATTTT. Its translation: CASSLIGQDNQPQHF. The rearrangement links TRBV27 to TRBJ1-5; D uncertain. This CDR3 has 15 amino acids. V lost 2 bases, J lost 3 bases, and 11 bases lay in between. The germline gives CDR1 MNHEY, CDR2 SMNVEV (reference sequence).

This sequence joins TRBV7-2 and TRBJ2-5; 10 positions agree with TRBD2. The germline gives CDR1 SGHTA, CDR2 FQGNSA. The length of the CDR3 is 14 residues. Trimming took 2 bases from V and 5 from J; bases not matched to a gene: 2. DNA for the CDR3: TGTGCCAGCAGCTTATCGGGACTAGCGGAGACCCAGTACTTC. It translates to CASSLSGLAETQYF.

The gene calls are TRBV5-1 and TRBJ2-3, with D maybe TRBD2 (5 bases). The CDR3 is 15 residues long. From germline, CDR1 is SGHRS and CDR2 YFSETQ. The germline V and J ends were trimmed by 6 bases and 3 bases, with 17 bases remaining between them. This CDR3 is CASNPARGETDTQYF. In DNA form, the CDR3 reads TGCGCCAGCAACCCGGCCCGGGGAGAAACAGATACGCAGTATTTT.

This clone has a handful of counts. The chain combines TRBV28 with TRBJ1-5; 10 bases agree with TRBD1. The CDR3 sequence is 17 residues long. Germline V CDR1 and CDR2: MDHEN, SYDVKM. With V trimmed by 1 base and J by 4 bases, 7 bases remained unmatched. The CDR3 DNA follows: TGTGCCAGCAGTTTATTAAGGACAGGGGGAAGGAATCAGCCCCAGCATTTT. This translates into CASSLLRTGGRNQPQHF.

The V and J genes are TRBV7-6 and TRBJ1-3; 7 nucleotides agree with TRBD1. The CDR3 spans 15 residues. The V and J ends lost 2 bases and 5 bases, in that order; junction bases with no gene match: 6. The V gene's germline CDR1 is SGHVS and CDR2 FNYEAQ. The CDR3 here is CASSLYGGGRNTIYF. The DNA of the CDR3 is TGTGCCAGCAGCTTATATGGAGGGGGCAGAAACACCATATATTTT.

The rearrangement uses TRBV27 and TRBJ2-1; 11 bases match TRBD2. Germline loops: CDR1 MNHEY, CDR2 SMNVEV (reference sequence). The J segment lost 7 bases and the V segment lost 3 bases, leaving 5 bases of the junction unmatched. The CDR3 loop spans 15 amino acids. The CDR3 nucleotides are TGTGCCAGCAGTTTTTTGGGACTAGCGGTTAATGAGCAGTTCTTC. It is translated as CASSFLGLAVNEQFF.

V usage is TRBV4-1 and J usage is TRBJ2-3; D is possibly TRBD2 (6 bases). CDR1 MGHRA and CDR2 YSYEKL come from the germline V gene. Trimming pared 1 base from V and 1 base from J, leaving 15 bases between. CDR3 length: 17 amino acids. This CDR3 is CASSQGESLAGTDTQYF. The CDR3 bases are TGCGCCAGCAGCCAAGGAGAATCCTTAGCGGGCACAGATACGCAGTATTTT.

J is TRBJ1-1 and V is TRBV11-2; D uncertain. The CDR3 runs to 16 residues. Germline-derived CDR1 and CDR2 are SGHAT and FQNNGV. V dropped 0 bases and J dropped 2 bases, with 13 bases sitting between them. This CDR3 is CASSLDGRRLNTEAFF. In DNA, the CDR3 is TGTGCCAGCAGCTTAGATGGGCGTAGGCTTAACACTGAAGCTTTCTTT.

J is TRBJ2-7 and V is TRBV24-1; 8 positions match TRBD1. Germline trimming cut 3 bases from V and 4 bases from J; bases unmatched to any gene: 25. Germline V CDR1 and CDR2: KGHDR, SFDVKD. The CDR3 is made up of 21 amino acids. CDR3 sequence reads: CATSDIHTGTGFSRKAYEQYV. The CDR3 bases are TGTGCCACCAGTGATATCCATACCGGGACAGGATTCTCTAGAAAGGCTTACGAGCAGTACGTC.

The V call is TRBV27, the J call TRBJ1-2; TRBD1 matches at 9 bases. Germline CDR1 is MNHEY and CDR2 is SMNVEV (reference sequence). The CDR3 loop spans 15 amino acids. V shed 3 bases, J shed 7 bases, and the junction held 9 bases outside the gene matches. In DNA, the CDR3 is TGTGCCAGCAGTTTGGCGGGACAGGGAGGTATTGGCTACACCTTC. Its translation is CASSLAGQGGIGYTF.

J is TRBJ1-5 and V is TRBV19; the match to TRBD1 covers 9 bases. The CDR3 has 15 residues. Germline-derived CDR1 and CDR2 are LNHDA and SQIVND (reference sequence). V lost 0 bases to trimming and J lost 7 bases; unmatched junction nucleotides: 4. The CDR3 coding sequence is TGTGCCAGTAGTATAGAGGGGACAGGGATCCAGCCCCAGCATTTT. Its protein is CASSIEGTGIQPQHF.

The rearrangement links TRBV5-4 to TRBJ1-2; 7 bases are shared with TRBD1. CDR1 and CDR2 from the germline V gene are SGHNT and YYREEE (reference sequence). V dropped 4 bases and J dropped 2; count of bases not matched to a gene: 5. This CDR3 has 14 amino acids. DNA of the CDR3: TGTGCCAGCAGCCGACAGGGAATGAACTATGGCTACACCTTC. It encodes CASSRQGMNYGYTF.

The chain carries TRBV6-2 or TRBV6-3 and TRBJ1-2; unclear D gene. Trimming shortened V by 6 bases and J by 1 base, and 9 bases separated the two germline ends. CDR1 is MNHEY, CDR2 SVGEGT, per germline. The CDR3 has 13 amino acids. CDR3: CASSARSNYGYTF. The CDR3 nucleotides are TGTGCCAGCAGCGCCCGGAGTAACTATGGCTACACCTTC.

This clone has just one count. This rearrangement joins TRBV11-2 to TRBJ1-2; D possibly corresponds to TRBD1 (6 bases). Germline V CDR1 and CDR2: SGHAT, FQNNGV. Trimming cost V 4 bases and J 9 bases, with 15 bases left between them. The CDR3 runs to 13 residues. The CDR3 is CASSSGQLSRYTF. In DNA, the CDR3 is TGTGCCAGCAGCTCCGGACAGCTTTCGCGCTACACCTTC.

The V call is TRBV12-3 or TRBV12-4, the J call TRBJ2-1; weak D call: TRBD1 (6 bases). The germline V and J ends were trimmed by 4 bases and 14 bases, with 18 bases remaining between them. CDR3 length: 13 residues. CDR3 region: CASSYTGPRGKFF. As DNA, the CDR3 is TGTGCCAGCAGTTATACCGGGCCTAGGGGGAAGTTCTTC.

The chain combines TRBV7-9 with TRBJ2-5; TRBD1 agrees at 8 bases. Germline CDR1 and CDR2: SEHNR and FQNEAQ (reference sequence). The length of the CDR3 is 14 residues. V shed 5 bases and J 5 bases; nucleotides not matched to a gene: 7. CDR3 protein: CASSTQGARETQYF. The CDR3, as DNA: TGTGCCAGCAGCACCCAGGGGGCCCGGGAGACCCAGTACTTC.

To note about this clone: At one boundary the junction diverges from the germline segment, which might be a read error. V is TRBV7-2 and J is TRBJ2-7, with D possibly matching TRBD2 (5 bases). CDR1 and CDR2 (germline): SGHTA, FQGNSA. The CDR3 consists of 14 residues. DNA of the CDR3: TGTGCCAGCAGCTTAGAGGCTAGCTCCCACGAGCAGTACTTC. This gives the protein CASSLEASSHEQYF.

The V call is TRBV7-9, the J call TRBJ1-5; 9 bases match TRBD1. The CDR3 has 16 residues. Germline values: CDR1 SEHNR, CDR2 FQNEAQ (reference sequence). V gave up 3 bases and J gave up 0 bases; unmatched junction bases: 3. The CDR3 sequence is CASSLTGGDSNQPQHF. CDR3 bases: TGTGCCAGCAGCTTGACAGGGGGGGATAGCAATCAGCCCCAGCATTTT.

J is TRBJ2-7 and V is TRBV20-1, with D possibly being TRBD1 (6 bases). The germline gives CDR1 DFQATT, CDR2 SNEGSKA (reference sequence). This CDR3 region has 15 residues. Trimming removed 3 bases from V and 2 bases from J, with 17 bases in between. The CDR3 protein is CSASGDRDKTYEQYF. The CDR3 coding sequence is TGCAGTGCTAGTGGGGACCGGGACAAGACCTACGAGCAGTACTTC.

The rearrangement uses TRBV15 and TRBJ2-1; 7 bases map to TRBD1. The CDR3 sequence is 15 residues long. CDR1 and CDR2 (germline): LNHNV, YYDKDF (reference sequence). Trimming cost V 0 bases and J 9 bases; bases outside gene matches: 8. DNA for the CDR3: TGTGCCACCAGCAGAGAACGGACAGGTTGGGGTGAGCAGTTCTTC. This translates into CATSRERTGWGEQFF.

This chain links TRBV4-2 with TRBJ2-1; 10 bases align to TRBD2. CDR3 length equals 16 residues. Germline CDR1 reads LGHNA; CDR2 reads YNFKEQ. Trimming cost V 2 bases and J 0 bases; bases outside gene matches: 1. CDR3 loop: CASSQRLAGSYNEQFF. CDR3 coding DNA: TGTGCCAGCAGCCAACGACTAGCGGGCTCCTACAATGAGCAGTTCTTC.

The J gene is TRBJ1-1, the V gene TRBV4-2, with 9 bases identical to TRBD1. The J segment lost 1 base and the V segment lost 0 bases, leaving 9 bases of the junction unmatched. The CDR3 is 18 amino acids. Germline V gene sequence: CDR1 LGHNA, CDR2 YNFKEQ. Here the CDR3 DNA reads TGTGCCAGCAGCCAAGATTTTAGGGGGACAGGGACGAACACTGAAGCTTTCTTT. Protein sequence: CASSQDFRGTGTNTEAFF.

CDR3 residues: CASSLVSGRAGGPAGELFF. For the CDR3, the DNA is TGTGCCAGCAGCTTAGTTTCAGGCCGCGCGGGAGGGCCAGCCGGGGAGCTGTTTTTT. The rearrangement links TRBV7-8 to TRBJ2-2, with TRBD2 matching over 9 bases. Germline V gene data show CDR1 as SGHVS and CDR2 as FQNEAQ. The CDR3 runs 19 residues. The J segment lost 6 bases and the V segment lost 1 base, leaving 15 bases of the junction unmatched.

The chain combines TRBV18 with TRBJ1-6; TRBD1 aligns across 8 bases. V shed 6 bases, J shed 9 bases, and the junction held 10 bases outside the gene matches. This CDR3 has 15 amino acids. CDR1 is KGHSH and CDR2 is LQKENI in the germline V gene. The CDR3 sequence: CASSDSPGQASPLHF. CDR3 nucleotides: TGTGCCAGCTCCGATTCACCGGGACAGGCTTCACCCCTCCACTTT.

The chain combines TRBV4-2 with TRBJ1-6; maybe TRBD1 (5 bases). The CDR3 has 15 residues. V was trimmed by 4 bases and J by 6 bases, leaving 13 bases between them. Germline values: CDR1 LGHNA, CDR2 YNFKEQ. The CDR3 DNA follows: TGTGCCAGCAGCCCTCCTCAGGGAACTAATTCACCCCTCCACTTT. Protein sequence: CASSPPQGTNSPLHF.